This T cell receptor beta chain was documented in a study of technical replicates of blood from a handful of donors. The CDR3 has 16 residues. From germline, CDR1 is SGHRS and CDR2 YFSETQ. Trimming took 0 bases from V and 2 from J; bases not matched to a gene: 6. Method: immunoSEQ multiplex PCR; TCRdb's copy keeps in-frame clones and lacks some. The data show around 100,000 clones, with 95% to 97% seen just once and roughly 0.33% held by the top ten. The chain joins TRBV5-1 to TRBJ2-7; 9 nucleotides agree with TRBD2. Source material: T cells isolated from PBMCs. The receptor's source is a human donor in good health. CDR3 amino acids: CASSLAAGGLTYEQYF. DNA for the CDR3: TGCGCCAGCAGCTTGGCGGCGGGAGGGTTAACCTACGAGCAGTACTTC.